The subject of this entry is one T cell receptor (beta chain). Its antigen is still unknown. These data belong to a study of T cells in Graves' hyperthyroidism and ophthalmopathy. Study-wide results and limits: Peripheral blood also featured most of the thyroid clonotypes expanded above 0.001.

CDR3 length: 13 residues. Trimming shortened V by 6 bases and J by 1 base, and 10 bases separated the two germline ends. Germline V gives CDR1 SGHRS, CDR2 YFSETQ. Amplified regions were TCR beta CDR3 sequences from RNA transcripts. HTBI primers were the set used in a first-round RT-PCR of the TCR CDR3. TCRdb re-called the multiplex PCR reads through MiXCR, storing one row per CDR3 protein. The table shows 500,000 to 600,000 distinct CDR3 sequences, with 40% to 50% occurring only once. Sequenced input: peripheral blood or thyroid tissue (not recorded which). The gene calls are TRBV5-1 and TRBJ1-1; D is unresolved. The source is an adult woman with Graves' disease, either hyperthyroidism or ophthalmopathy (not recorded which). For the CDR3, the DNA is TGCGCCAGCACTCCTCGCGGGAACACTGAAGCTTTCTTT. Its protein product is CASTPRGNTEAFF.